Below, one T cell receptor (beta chain) is given with its context. Antigen unknown. The whole isolated RNA underwent reverse transcription, so sequencing captured expressed TCRB transcripts. Sequenced by immunoSEQ multiplex PCR; TCRdb stores in-frame clones only, minus some. Here the sample spans 640,000 or so clones, around 15% being singletons. This specimen comes from a study of beta chain features in type 1 diabetes. Study at large: Healthy donors, compared against patients, showed similar age, gender and cell yields.

Overall study results and limits: TCRB CDR3s were moderately but significantly shorter in Type 1 diabetes patients in all four CD4+ subsets.

Deletions cut 2 bases from V and 7 bases from J, with 5 bases between. Germline CDR1 is KGHSH and CDR2 is LQKENI. CDR3 length: 12 amino acids. The sequencing sample was made of naive CD4+ T cells from blood. This receptor was obtained from a man between 18 and 35 years old with type 1 diabetes. The J gene is TRBJ2-2, the V gene TRBV18; no firm D call. The CDR3 DNA is TGTGCCAGCTCACCATACGACGGGGAGCTGTTTTTT. It specifies CASSPYDGELFF.